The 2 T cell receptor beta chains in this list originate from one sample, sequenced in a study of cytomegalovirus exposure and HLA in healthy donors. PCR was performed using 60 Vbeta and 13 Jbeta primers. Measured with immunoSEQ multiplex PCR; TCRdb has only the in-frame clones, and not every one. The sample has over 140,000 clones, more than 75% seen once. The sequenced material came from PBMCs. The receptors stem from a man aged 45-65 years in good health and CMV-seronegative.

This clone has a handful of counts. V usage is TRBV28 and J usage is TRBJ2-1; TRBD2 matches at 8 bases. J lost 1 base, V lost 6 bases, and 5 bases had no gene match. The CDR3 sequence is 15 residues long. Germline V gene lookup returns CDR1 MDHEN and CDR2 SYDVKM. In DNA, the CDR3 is TGTGCCAGCAGGCGGGGGGATTCTTCCTACAATGAGCAGTTCTTC. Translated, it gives CASRRGDSSYNEQFF.

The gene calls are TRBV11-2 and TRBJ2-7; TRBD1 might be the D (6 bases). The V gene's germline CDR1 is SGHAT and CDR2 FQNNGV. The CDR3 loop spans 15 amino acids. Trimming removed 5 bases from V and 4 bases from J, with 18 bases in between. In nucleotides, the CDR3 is TGTGCCAGCAGCCCTCAACCGGGACAAGTGTACGAGCAGTACTTC. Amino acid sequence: CASSPQPGQVYEQYF.